The entry below gives a single TCR beta chain sequence along with its context. Its target is not known. The V end was cut by 3 bases, the J end by 2 bases, with 14 bases between. CDR1 and CDR2 (germline): KGHSH, LQKENI. This CDR3 spans 16 amino acids. This entry comes from a study of cytotoxic CD8 clonotypes in ibrutinib-treated CLL. Across the study: Partial response occurred in around 24 patients and complete response in 2; at median approximately 65 months, about 14 remained remitted and 12 progressed. Whole-study results and caveats: Clonality increased with ibrutinib response but returned toward baseline at progression. Pretreatment clonality was elevated relative to age-matched healthy donors and paralleled circulating CD8+ T-cell counts.

Depth targeted 1 in 200,000 to 1 in 1 million T cells, averaging roughly 9.7x coverage per clonotype. Clones were sequenced by immunoSEQ multiplex PCR, and TCRdb holds only the in-frame ones, with some missing. The profile shows 250,000 to 350,000 clones, 60% to 80% of them singletons. The sequenced sample was PBMCs, obtained at disease progression, from a patient treated with ibrutinib. The TCR originated in a human donor with chronic lymphocytic leukemia. The chain links TRBV18 to TRBJ2-1, with D perhaps matching TRBD2 (6 bases). The DNA of the CDR3 is TGTGCCAGCTCACCTTTATCGGGGGTGACCTACAATGAGCAGTTCTTC. Its protein product is CASSPLSGVTYNEQFF. The variable domain in full, completed from reference TRBV18 and TRBJ2-1, reads NAGVMQNPRHLVRRRGQEARLRCSPMKGHSHVYWYRQLPEEGLKFMVYLQKENIIDESGMPKERFSAEFPKEGPSILRIQQVVRGDSAAYFCASSPLSGVTYNEQFFGPGTRLTVL.